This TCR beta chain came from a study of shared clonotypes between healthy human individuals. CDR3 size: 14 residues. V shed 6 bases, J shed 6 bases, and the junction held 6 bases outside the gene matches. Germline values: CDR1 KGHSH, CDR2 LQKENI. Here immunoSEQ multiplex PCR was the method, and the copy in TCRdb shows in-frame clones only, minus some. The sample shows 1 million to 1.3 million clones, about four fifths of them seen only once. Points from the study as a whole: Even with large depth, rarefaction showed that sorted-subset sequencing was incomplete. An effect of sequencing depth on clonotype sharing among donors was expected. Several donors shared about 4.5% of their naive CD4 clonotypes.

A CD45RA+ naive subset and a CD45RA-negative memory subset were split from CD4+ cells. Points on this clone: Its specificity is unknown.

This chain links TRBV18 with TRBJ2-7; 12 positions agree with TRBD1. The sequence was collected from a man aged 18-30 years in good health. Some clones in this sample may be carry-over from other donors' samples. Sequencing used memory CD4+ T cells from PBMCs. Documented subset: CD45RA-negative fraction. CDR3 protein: CASSPGTGGSEQYF. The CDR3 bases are TGTGCCAGCTCCCCCGGGACAGGGGGCTCCGAGCAGTACTTC.